A selection of T cell receptor beta chains follows, all from one sample in a study of shared clonotypes between healthy human individuals. Clones were read by immunoSEQ multiplex PCR, and TCRdb kept only the in-frame ones, dropping some. The table lists about 2.1 million clones, around 93% of them singletons, with about 1.7% in the top ten. Sequenced: naive CD8+ T cells from PBMCs. Source of these receptors: a young man in good health. Some clones in this sample may be carry-over from other donors' samples. Each CDR3 is given with its conserved first and last residue. Each record gives: V gene, clone size, D gene, J gene, CDR3 protein, CDR3 DNA. A D gene is named only where the DNA matches it firmly. A row's size may be missing; if present it is once, few, many or a size class.

TRBV6-5	-	-	TRBJ2-5	CASSYRQFQETQYF	TGTGCCAGCAGTTACAGGCAGTTCCAAGAGACCCAGTACTTC
TRBV11-3	-	-	TRBJ2-6	CASGGRGQKPHSGANVLTF	TGTGCCAGCGGCGGGCGGGGACAGAAGCCTCACTCTGGGGCCAACGTCCTGACTTTC
TRBV7-9	-	TRBD1	TRBJ1-1	CASIRSGQGNTEAFF	TGTGCCAGCATCCGATCAGGACAGGGGAACACTGAAGCTTTCTTT
TRBV5-3	-	-	TRBJ2-5	CARSFEGVEETQYF	TGTGCCAGAAGCTTCGAGGGAGTGGAAGAGACCCAGTACTTC
TRBV15	-	-	TRBJ1-2	CATSQGSAEANYGYTF	TGTGCCACCAGCCAAGGATCGGCAGAAGCTAACTATGGCTACACCTTC
TRBV6-5	once	TRBD2	TRBJ2-3	CASRSGGTSTDTQYF	TGTGCCAGCAGGAGCGGGGGGACTAGCACAGATACGCAGTATTTT
TRBV9	-	-	TRBJ2-1	CASSVRGEGREQFF	TGTGCCAGCAGCGTCCGAGGTGAGGGTCGTGAGCAGTTCTTC
TRBV27	-	-	TRBJ2-7	CASSWGPTYEQYF	TGTGCCAGCAGTTGGGGGCCTACCTACGAGCAGTACTTC
TRBV28	-	TRBD2	TRBJ2-3	CASSLAGEGDTQYF	TGTGCCAGCAGTCTAGCGGGAGAAGGAGATACGCAGTATTTT
TRBV7-9	-	TRBD1	TRBJ2-1	CASRGGQGPEQFF	TGTGCCAGCAGAGGGGGACAGGGCCCTGAGCAGTTCTTC
TRBV19	-	-	TRBJ2-5	CASRWGETQYF	TGTGCCAGTAGATGGGGGGAGACCCAGTACTTC
TRBV4-1	-	-	TRBJ2-7	CASSHRISYEQYF	TGCGCCAGCAGCCACCGGATCTCCTACGAGCAGTACTTC
TRBV10-3	-	-	TRBJ2-7	CAIRGGPGASDRSEQYF	TGTGCCATCAGGGGGGGACCAGGGGCCAGCGATCGATCCGAGCAGTACTTC
TRBV27	-	TRBD2	TRBJ2-7	CASSPRTSGTYEQYF	TGTGCCAGCAGTCCCCGGACTAGCGGGACTTACGAGCAGTACTTC
TRBV5-8	-	-	TRBJ2-7	CASSLNSGRISYEQYF	TGTGCCAGCAGCTTGAACTCGGGACGGATATCCTACGAGCAGTACTTC
TRBV11-2	-	TRBD1	TRBJ1-2	CASSLTGYNYGYTF	TGTGCCAGCAGCCTGACAGGGTATAACTATGGCTACACCTTC
TRBV11-2	-	-	TRBJ2-3	CASSLGAARDTQYF	TGTGCCAGCAGCTTAGGAGCGGCGAGGGATACGCAGTATTTT
TRBV1	-	-	TRBJ2-7	CTSSQDPSDRDSYEQYF	TGCACCAGCAGCCAAGACCCTTCGGACCGAGATTCCTACGAGCAGTACTTC
TRBV19	few	TRBD1	TRBJ1-1	CASDTGVTEAFF	TGTGCCAGCGATACAGGGGTCACTGAAGCTTTCTTT
TRBV28	-	TRBD2	TRBJ2-5	CASGGLAGEETQYF	TGTGCCAGCGGAGGACTAGCGGGAGAGGAGACCCAGTACTTC
TRBV27	-	-	TRBJ2-1	CASSLGPTLPDGNEQFF	TGTGCCAGCAGCCTAGGCCCCACCCTCCCAGATGGGAATGAGCAGTTCTTC
TRBV14	-	-	TRBJ2-1	CASSQAGYNEQFF	TGTGCCAGCAGCCAAGCAGGGTACAATGAGCAGTTCTTC
TRBV6-1	-	-	TRBJ2-3	CASSEVGSTDTQYF	TGTGCCAGCAGTGAGGTGGGGAGCACAGATACGCAGTATTTT